These 29 T cell receptor beta chains were sequenced from one sample in a study of T-cell reconstitution after alpha-beta-depleted transplantation in children. Unique molecular identifiers were used to barcode this TCRbeta library. A single record per CDR3 protein comes from TCRdb applying MiXCR to the PCR reads. The sample has approximately 230,000 distinct CDR3 sequences; roughly a quarter are singletons. The sequencing used PBMCs, mostly from graft donor cells, collected 360 days after TCRalphabeta/CD19-depleted stem cell transplant. The receptors were gathered from a female patient aged 2 to 10 who had a stem cell transplant for congenital amegakaryocytic thrombocytopenia, so the T cells may come from the graft donor.

This clonotype was counted only a few times. The chain carries TRBV5-4 and TRBJ2-1; D is possibly TRBD1 (5 bases). V dropped 3 bases and J dropped 7 bases, with 14 bases sitting between them. The CDR3 totals 14 residues. CDR1 SGHNT and CDR2 YYREEE come from the germline V gene (reference sequence). The CDR3 sequence is CASSSPRRGNEQFF. The CDR3 region has the DNA TGTGCCAGCAGCTCCCCTCGAAGGGGTAATGAGCAGTTCTTC.

V gene TRBV15 combines with J gene TRBJ2-7; D might be TRBD1 (6 bases). Germline lookup yields CDR1 LNHNV and CDR2 YYDKDF (reference sequence). The CDR3 sequence is 14 residues long. Between the trimmed V and J ends, which lost 1 base and 6 bases, there was a span of 13 bases. CDR3 amino acids: CATSRVTGLGEQYF. In nucleotides, the CDR3 is TGTGCCACCAGCAGAGTCACAGGGCTGGGCGAGCAGTACTTC.

The chain couples TRBV4-2 to TRBJ2-3; tentative D call: TRBD2 (6 bases). The germline V gene has CDR1 LGHNA and CDR2 YNFKEQ. The CDR3 sequence is 15 residues long. V was pared by 5 bases and J by 4 bases, with 16 bases between. CDR3 DNA sequence: TGTGCCAGCAGCGATTATAGCGGAGAGCCAGATACGCAGTATTTT. It encodes CASSDYSGEPDTQYF.

This chain links TRBV20-1 with TRBJ1-4; D not resolved. This CDR3 is 13 amino acids long. Between the trimmed V and J ends, which lost 4 bases and 6 bases, there was a span of 12 bases. Germline V lookup: CDR1 DFQATT, CDR2 SNEGSKA (reference sequence). The CDR3 protein is CSAMADKYEKLFF. CDR3 sequence (DNA): TGCAGTGCTATGGCAGACAAATATGAAAAACTGTTTTTT.

This clonotype has more than one count but fewer than ten. V gene TRBV30 combines with J gene TRBJ2-2, with a weak D call TRBD2 (5 bases). The CDR3 length is 17 residues. In germline, CDR1 is GTSNPN, CDR2 SVGIG (reference sequence). V was cut by 2 bases and J by 6 bases, with 22 bases left in between. CDR3 bases: TGTGCCTGGAGTCTTGCCGGGTGGGGTACCGGGGCCGGGGAGCTGTTTTTT. Translated: CAWSLAGWGTGAGELFF.

The CDR3 sequence is CSAMGHPNTEAFF. The CDR3 DNA is TGCAGTGCTATGGGACACCCGAACACTGAAGCTTTCTTT. This sequence joins TRBV20-1 and TRBJ1-1, with D maybe TRBD1 (6 bases). The CDR3 runs to 13 residues. V lost 4 bases, J lost 1 base, and 10 bases lay in between. Germline loops: CDR1 DFQATT, CDR2 SNEGSKA (reference sequence).

This chain joins TRBV4-1 and TRBJ2-4; D call uncertain. The V gene's germline CDR1 is MGHRA and CDR2 YSYEKL. The CDR3 extends over 16 amino acids. Trimming removed 0 bases from V and 1 base from J, with 10 bases in between. The CDR3: CASSQDTVGAKNIQYF. DNA of the CDR3: TGCGCCAGCAGCCAAGACACAGTGGGGGCCAAAAACATTCAGTACTTC.

The chain joins TRBV4-2 to TRBJ2-7; D may be TRBD1 (6 bases). The CDR3 totals 16 residues. The V gene's germline CDR1 is LGHNA and CDR2 YNFKEQ. Trimming took off 0 bases at V and 1 base at J, with 13 bases between the two ends. The CDR3 spells CASSQDLGQGSYEQYF. DNA for the CDR3: TGTGCCAGCAGCCAAGATCTCGGGCAGGGGTCCTACGAGCAGTACTTC.

The J gene is TRBJ2-5, the V gene TRBV7-8, with 8 bases lining up with TRBD1. V lost 5 bases, J lost 1 base, and 3 bases stayed unmatched. The CDR3 loop spans 14 amino acids. From germline, CDR1 is SGHVS and CDR2 FQNEAQ. The CDR3 region has the DNA TGTGCCAGCAGCAAGGGACAGGTCCAAGAGACCCAGTACTTC. Translating it yields CASSKGQVQETQYF.

A few counts support this clonotype. This chain uses TRBV7-9 with TRBJ2-1, with D unclear. Germline CDR1 reads SEHNR; CDR2 reads FQNEAQ (reference sequence). This CDR3 has 14 amino acids. V shed 2 bases and J shed 6 bases, with 11 bases lying between them. As DNA, the CDR3 is TGTGCCAGCAGCTTAACCTGGATATTCAATGAGCAGTTCTTC. Its protein is CASSLTWIFNEQFF.

At least ten counts were recorded for this clonotype. V and J are TRBV29-1 and TRBJ2-3; no definite D call. Germline lookup yields CDR1 SQVTM and CDR2 ANQGSEA. Trimming removed 5 bases at V and 6 bases at J, with 9 bases between. This CDR3 has 11 residues. The CDR3 DNA reads as TGCAGCGTTCCTATACTTGATACGCAGTATTTT. Encoded protein: CSVPILDTQYF.

This clonotype was picked up a small number of times. The chain employs TRBV6-1 and TRBJ1-2; no definite D call. The CDR3 extends over 15 amino acids. With 5 bases removed from V and 3 bases from J, the gap between germline ends came to 16 bases. Looked up from germline, CDR1 is MNHNS and CDR2 is SASEGT. The CDR3 region has the DNA TGTGCCAGCAGTAGAGCAGCGGTGGTAGACTATGGCTACACCTTC. Protein: CASSRAAVVDYGYTF.

This clonotype has more than one count but fewer than ten. The V and J genes are TRBV5-4 and TRBJ1-3, with 10 positions matching TRBD1. The CDR3 has 15 amino acids. With 3 bases clipped from V and 6 bases from J, the junction kept 6 bases outside the gene matches. CDR1 is SGHNT and CDR2 is YYREEE in the germline V gene (reference sequence). In nucleotides, the CDR3 is TGTGCCAGCAGCTCACCGGGACAGGGGACAAACACCATATATTTT. Amino acid sequence: CASSSPGQGTNTIYF.

This clonotype was detected ten times or more. The genes are TRBV10-2 and TRBJ2-3, with 8 nucleotides matching TRBD1. Germline V gene data show CDR1 as WSHSY and CDR2 as SAAADI. CDR3 length: 14 residues. J was trimmed by 6 bases and V by 6 bases; bases with no gene match: 8. CDR3 sequence: CASRRTGLSDTQYF. As DNA, the CDR3 is TGCGCCAGCAGAAGGACAGGGCTCTCGGATACGCAGTATTTT.

The chain uses TRBV25-1 and TRBJ1-1, with TRBD1 matching 8 bases. V dropped 7 bases and J dropped 6; count of bases not matched to a gene: 7. The CDR3 consists of 13 residues. CDR1 MGHDK and CDR2 SYGVNS come from the germline V gene. CDR3 coding DNA: TGTGCCAGCACCCGGACAGGGCGCGCTGAAGCTTTCTTT. This codes for CASTRTGRAEAFF.

The V and J genes are TRBV15 and TRBJ2-3; no clear D gene. Germline V gene data show CDR1 as LNHNV and CDR2 as YYDKDF (reference sequence). Deletions cut 1 base from V and 4 bases from J, with 21 bases between. The CDR3 covers 18 residues. The CDR3 DNA follows: TGTGCCACCAGCAGAGGTTTTTGGCCCAAGATCAACTCAGATACGCAGTATTTT. Translation: CATSRGFWPKINSDTQYF.

The V and J genes are TRBV6-1 and TRBJ2-7; 8 bases map to TRBD2. Germline assignment: CDR1 MNHNS and CDR2 SASEGT. This CDR3 contains 17 residues. Germline trimming cut 6 bases from V and 1 base from J; bases unmatched to any gene: 14. This chain's CDR3 is CASRNHIFSGKSYEQYF. In DNA, the CDR3 is TGTGCCAGCAGAAACCACATCTTTAGCGGGAAGTCCTACGAGCAGTACTTC.

This clonotype was seen at least ten times. This chain joins TRBV15 and TRBJ2-7; no definite D call. Trimming shortened V by 0 bases and J by 4 bases, and 4 bases separated the two germline ends. Germline V lookup: CDR1 LNHNV, CDR2 YYDKDF (reference sequence). This CDR3 region has 12 residues. CDR3 region: CATSREGYEQYF. For the CDR3, the DNA is TGTGCCACCAGCAGAGAAGGGTACGAGCAGTACTTC.

The rearrangement links TRBV20-1 to TRBJ2-2; weak D call: TRBD1 (6 bases). The CDR3 has 15 residues. V was pared by 1 base and J by 5 bases, with 14 bases between. The V gene's germline CDR1 is DFQATT and CDR2 SNEGSKA (reference sequence). This chain's CDR3 is CSARVNPGTTGELFF. The DNA of the CDR3 is TGCAGTGCTAGAGTAAACCCCGGGACAACCGGGGAGCTGTTTTTT.

The chain carries TRBV3-1 and TRBJ2-1, with TRBD2 identical over 13 bases. Germline assignment: CDR1 LGHDT and CDR2 YNNKEL (reference sequence). V lost 4 bases to trimming and J lost 5 bases; unmatched junction nucleotides: 11. The CDR3 length is 18 residues. This CDR3 is CASSLLRLAGGLHNEQFF. DNA for the CDR3: TGTGCCAGCAGCCTTCTTAGACTAGCGGGGGGACTGCACAATGAGCAGTTCTTC.

The chain carries TRBV20-1 and TRBJ2-1; 13 bases are a match to TRBD2. The CDR3 loop spans 19 amino acids. J gave up 0 bases and V 1 base, and 9 bases lay outside the gene matches. The V gene's germline CDR1 is DFQATT and CDR2 SNEGSKA (reference sequence). The chain's CDR3 is CSARVPTSGRTRSYNEQFF. The CDR3, as DNA: TGCAGTGCTAGAGTGCCGACTAGCGGGAGGACCCGCTCCTACAATGAGCAGTTCTTC.

This clonotype was picked up a small number of times. J is TRBJ1-6 and V is TRBV20-1; D gene unclear. V was clipped by 6 bases and J by 0 bases, with 15 bases between them. Germline CDR1 reads DFQATT; CDR2 reads SNEGSKA (reference sequence). This CDR3 is built from 16 residues. The CDR3 sequence: CSADRPLGSYNSPLHF. The CDR3 region has the DNA TGCAGTGCAGATCGTCCCCTTGGCTCCTATAATTCACCCCTCCACTTT.

J is TRBJ2-7 and V is TRBV3-1; no firm D call. V dropped 1 base and J dropped 1 base, with 8 bases sitting between them. Per the germline V gene, CDR1 is LGHDT and CDR2 is YNNKEL (reference sequence). The CDR3 totals 14 residues. The CDR3: CASSQGRNSYEQYF. The CDR3 bases are TGTGCCAGCAGCCAAGGACGGAATTCCTACGAGCAGTACTTC.

The gene calls are TRBV29-1 and TRBJ2-3; D is ambiguous. V was clipped by 4 bases and J by 0 bases, with 8 bases between them. The CDR3 covers 13 residues. Looked up from germline, CDR1 is SQVTM and CDR2 is ANQGSEA. CDR3 DNA sequence: TGCAGCGTTGTTGGGTTTAGCACAGATACGCAGTATTTT. Amino acids: CSVVGFSTDTQYF.

The V gene is TRBV6-5, the J gene TRBJ1-1, with TRBD1 identical over 7 bases. Germline assignment: CDR1 MNHEY and CDR2 SVGAGI. This CDR3 is 15 amino acids long. V dropped 0 bases and J dropped 2; count of bases not matched to a gene: 3. In DNA form, the CDR3 reads TGTGCCAGCAGTTACTCCGGGGACAGAAACACTGAAGCTTTCTTT. Encoded protein: CASSYSGDRNTEAFF.

This clonotype was seen ten or more times. The chain couples TRBV14 to TRBJ1-1, with D tentatively TRBD1 (5 bases). Germline loops: CDR1 SGHDN, CDR2 FVKESK. This CDR3 is 13 amino acids long. V was trimmed by 4 bases and J by 2 bases, leaving 8 bases between them. The CDR3 spells CASSRGHNTEAFF. The CDR3 bases are TGTGCCAGCAGCCGCGGACATAACACTGAAGCTTTCTTT.

The chain uses TRBV6-1 and TRBJ1-1, with D perhaps TRBD1 (5 bases). Per germline, CDR1 MNHNS and CDR2 SASEGT. The CDR3 totals 14 residues. Trimming took 8 bases from V and 1 from J, leaving 14 bases between them. CDR3 bases: TGTGCCAGCTCGGTGGCAGGGCGGAACACTGAAGCTTTCTTT. It specifies CASSVAGRNTEAFF.

This clonotype was picked up a small number of times. The chain combines TRBV19 with TRBJ2-7; TRBD2 matches at 11 bases. The germline CDR1 and CDR2 sequences are LNHDA and SQIVND (reference sequence). The CDR3 totals 17 residues. V gave up 3 bases and J gave up 3 bases; unmatched junction bases: 10. The DNA for the CDR3 is TGTGCCAGTAGTATTTTTTCATCGACTAGCGGGAACTACGAGCAGTACTTC. It encodes CASSIFSSTSGNYEQYF.

CDR3 sequence (DNA): TGTGCCAGCATCAGGGACATTCGAGATACGCAGTATTTT. The encoded protein is CASIRDIRDTQYF. The rearrangement links TRBV7-8 to TRBJ2-3; a weak D match, TRBD1 (6 bases). The CDR3 loop spans 13 amino acids. Germline V gene lookup returns CDR1 SGHVS and CDR2 FQNEAQ. Trimming left V 7 bases short and J 5 bases short, with 13 bases between.